What follows describes a single TCR beta chain. This entry belongs to a study of blood T cells in healthy people across ages. Healthy Russian Caucasian donors spanned ages about 6 to 100 years. Together with a sample-barcoded 5' primer, a J-beta primer mix was included in a second PCR lasting about 6 to 11 cycles. Using its own MiXCR run on the 5' RACE reads, TCRdb lists one record per CDR3 protein. Found here are about 1.4 million distinct CDR3 sequences, almost 60% of them singletons; the top ten hold 6.7%. The CDR3 is made up of 15 amino acids. The germline CDR1 and CDR2 sequences are MGHRA and YSYEKL. The V gene lost 4 bases and the J gene lost 5 bases, with 17 bases spanning the gap.

The sequence was collected from a man aged 18 to 30 in good health. Material for sequencing was blood. The V and J genes are TRBV4-1 and TRBJ1-1; D ambiguous. The CDR3 DNA reads as TGCGCCAGCAGCCCCCCTGCTGGGCGGAGAACTGAAGCTTTCTTT. Residues: CASSPPAGRRTEAFF.